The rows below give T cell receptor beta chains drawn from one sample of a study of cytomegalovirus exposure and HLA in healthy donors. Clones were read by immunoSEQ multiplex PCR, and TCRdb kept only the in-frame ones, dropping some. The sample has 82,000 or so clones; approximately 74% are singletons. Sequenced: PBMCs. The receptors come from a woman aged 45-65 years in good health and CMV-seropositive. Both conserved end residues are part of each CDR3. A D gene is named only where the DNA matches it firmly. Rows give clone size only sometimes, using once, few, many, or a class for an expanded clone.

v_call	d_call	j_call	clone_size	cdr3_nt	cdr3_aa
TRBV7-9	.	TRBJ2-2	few	TGTTCCAGCACCGGGTGGACCGGGGAGCTGTTTTTT	CSSTGWTGELFF
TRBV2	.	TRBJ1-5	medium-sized	TGTGCCAGCAGTTTGGGGGCGCGGTCGGGTCAGCCCCAGCATTTT	CASSLGARSGQPQHF
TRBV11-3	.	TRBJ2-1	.	TGTGCCAGCCGAGGGTCCTACAATGAGCAGTTCTTC	CASRGSYNEQFF
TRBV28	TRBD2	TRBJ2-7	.	TGTGCCAGCAGTTTCCCGGGACTAGCGGGAGTTCACGAGCAGTACTTC	CASSFPGLAGVHEQYF
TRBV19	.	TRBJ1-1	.	TGTGCCAGTATGGTGAGCGGGGGCACTGAAGCTTTCTTT	CASMVSGGTEAFF
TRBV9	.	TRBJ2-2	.	TGTGCCAGCAGCAAAGTCCGGTCCACCGGGGAGCTGTTTTTT	CASSKVRSTGELFF
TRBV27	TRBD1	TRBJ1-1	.	TGTGCCAGCCGGGACAGGGGCGACACTGAAGCTTTCTTT	CASRDRGDTEAFF
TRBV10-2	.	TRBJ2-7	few	TGCGCCAGCATGAGAGACGGGGGATACGAGCAGTACTTC	CASMRDGGYEQYF
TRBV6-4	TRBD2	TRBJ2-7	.	TGTGCCAGCAGTCCCGTAGCGGGGAGCTCCTACGAGCAGTACTTC	CASSPVAGSSYEQYF
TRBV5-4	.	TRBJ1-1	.	TGTGCCAGCAGCTTCAGTACCCGTGAAGCTTTCTTT	CASSFSTREAFF
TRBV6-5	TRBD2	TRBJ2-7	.	TGTGCCAGCAGCCAAAGCGGGAGGTACGAGCAGTACTTC	CASSQSGRYEQYF
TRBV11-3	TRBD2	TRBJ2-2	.	TGTGCCAGCAGCCCAGTGGCGGGAGGGATGGCCGGGGAGCTGTTTTTT	CASSPVAGGMAGELFF
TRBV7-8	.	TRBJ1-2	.	TGTGCCAGCAGCCCTAGCGGGGGACTTTCCGCCTATGGCTACACCTTC	CASSPSGGLSAYGYTF